A selection of T cell receptor beta chains follows, all from one sample in a study of CD8+ T cells in alopecia areata. Repertoires were generated with immunoSEQ multiplex PCR, while TCRdb's copy carries only in-frame clones and drops some. The sample consists of some 240,000 clones, 57% of them appearing once. Sequencing was performed on CD4+ T cells sorted from blood, taken at week 0. These TCRs come from a human donor with alopecia areata. The conserved cysteine and the conserved F or W are not part of the CDR3 here. D genes are given only for firm matches.

d_call	j_call	v_call	cdr3_aa
NA	TRBJ2-3	TRBV5-1	ASSRGQGGTDTQY
NA	TRBJ1-1	TRBV4-1	ASSQVTGHTNTEAF
NA	TRBJ1-4	TRBV4-1	ASRSLGDGEKLF
NA	TRBJ2-5	TRBV30	AWRYSQETQY
NA	TRBJ1-2	TRBV5-1	ASSLEEGWGYT
NA	TRBJ1-1	TRBV4-1	ASSQDLPDRLNTEAF
NA	TRBJ1-5	TRBV18	ASSPPNTQPQH
NA	TRBJ2-3	TRBV29-1	SVVPRAPPDTQY
NA	TRBJ1-1	TRBV29-1	SVSWGVGTEAF
NA	TRBJ2-1	TRBV29-1	SVEGTPNEQF
NA	TRBJ2-1	TRBV29-1	SVERPGEWNEQF
NA	TRBJ2-4	TRBV7-3	ASSLVGTNIQY
NA	TRBJ1-2	TRBV11-2	ASSPSGRGGGYT
NA	TRBJ1-1	TRBV6-1	ATTGQSNAEAF
NA	TRBJ2-7	TRBV27	ASSLTASYEQY
NA	TRBJ1-2	TRBV28	ASSYSGVGYGYT
NA	TRBJ1-2	TRBV29-1	SVGGLAGLDNYGYT
NA	TRBJ1-6	TRBV30	AWSVGTGSSPLH
TRBD1	TRBJ2-7	TRBV6-1	ASSYETGGYEQY
TRBD2	TRBJ2-2	TRBV27	ASSLLGGRAAGELF
TRBD1	TRBJ2-3	TRBV5-4	ASSPTGGSTDTQY
TRBD1	TRBJ1-5	TRBV10-3	AISRTGEVGNQPQH
TRBD1	TRBJ1-5	TRBV12-5	ASGLVRTGRGNQPQH
TRBD1	TRBJ2-4	TRBV6-5	ASSGQGAKNIQY
NA	TRBJ2-5	TRBV7-9	ASSLGQAQETQY
NA	TRBJ1-2	TRBV7-6	ASSWAQVDGADRGYT
TRBD1	TRBJ1-4	TRBV7-2	ASSLGQGAEKLF
NA	TRBJ1-1	TRBV7-9	ASSSRRTDTEAF
NA	TRBJ2-7	TRBV7-8	ASSLTEDYEQY
TRBD2	TRBJ2-1	TRBV27	ASAGTRNNEQF
NA	TRBJ2-7	TRBV2	ASSVVLLEQY
NA	TRBJ1-2	TRBV29-1	SVGQRDGYT
NA	TRBJ1-1	TRBV7-9	ASSLDENTEAF
NA	TRBJ1-2	TRBV5-4	ASSLVGGPYGYT
NA	TRBJ2-7	TRBV6-5	ASRRLIGSEQY
TRBD2	TRBJ2-7	TRBV5-6	ASSWTRGYEQY
TRBD1	TRBJ2-2	TRBV5-1	ATRETGATGELF
NA	TRBJ1-1	TRBV11-2	ASSLERGRGPPEAF
NA	TRBJ1-1	TRBV30	AWTEGQPNTEAF
NA	TRBJ1-2	TRBV6-5	ASSAGNYQGYT
NA	TRBJ2-1	TRBV2	ASQKQGSSYNEQF
TRBD2	TRBJ2-1	TRBV4-1	ASSHAARGTRGLGQF
NA	TRBJ1-5	TRBV28	ASSSPSWGRNQPQH
NA	TRBJ1-1	TRBV5-1	ASSFTDGEETEAF
TRBD2	TRBJ2-3	TRBV5-1	ASSLSSGSTDTQY
NA	TRBJ1-2	TRBV29-1	SVEVPGENYGYT
TRBD1	TRBJ2-1	TRBV30	AWSPGQGNFWSYNEQF
TRBD2	TRBJ2-3	TRBV5-1	ASSLSPATSGSDTQY
NA	TRBJ2-1	TRBV19	ASSREVGRNEQF
NA	TRBJ1-2	TRBV9	ASSQDSNYGYT
NA	TRBJ2-7	TRBV6-1	ASSDRRTYEQY